One sample yielded the 3 T cell receptor beta chains listed below, sequenced in a study of OX40 agonist ivuxolimab in advanced cancers. Here immunoSEQ multiplex PCR was the method, and the copy in TCRdb shows in-frame clones only, minus some. The table shows 65,000 to 70,000 clones, with 75% to 90% occurring only once. This sample comprised CD4+ or CD8+ T cells sorted from blood, obtained in a trial of the OX40 agonist ivuxolimab. These receptors all stem from an adult with an advanced solid tumor such as melanoma, head and neck, liver or kidney cancer.

This clone has a single count. This chain uses TRBV7-8 with TRBJ1-5; D gene unclear. Trimming removed 2 bases at V and 4 bases at J, with 12 bases between. CDR1 and CDR2 from the germline V gene are SGHVS and FQNEAQ. This CDR3 has 15 amino acids. CDR3 loop: CASSLLRDGNQPQHF. The DNA of the CDR3 is TGTGCCAGCAGCTTACTACGCGACGGAAATCAGCCCCAGCATTTT.

About this clone itself: Because the CDR3's place on the DNA is in doubt, the DNA is left out and the CDR3 is given as listed by TCRdb. The chain joins TRBV11-1 to TRBJ2-7; the D call TRBD2 from the table was never checked on the DNA. The CDR3 region is 14 residues in length, termini included. CDR1 and CDR2 (germline): SGHAT, FQDESV (reference sequence). CDR3: CASSLVGEGAQPYF.

The chain couples TRBV5-8 to TRBJ2-7, with 11 bases identical to TRBD1. V lost 4 bases, J lost 4 bases, and 4 bases stayed unmatched. In germline, CDR1 is SGHTS, CDR2 YDEGEE. The CDR3 is made up of 14 amino acids. The CDR3 loop reads CASSPDRGQYEQYF. The CDR3 nucleotides are TGTGCCAGCAGCCCGGACAGGGGGCAATACGAGCAGTACTTC.